This T cell receptor (beta chain) was sequenced for a study of blood T cell repertoires in COVID-19. As for the study in general: Some COVID-19 samples were acute and others convalescent; all came from the United States, Italy and Spain. Sample material is recorded as cDNA or gDNA derived from T cells, B-cell-depleted T cells, or PBMCs.

Original analysis: Reference gene primer amplification gave estimated nucleated cell counts. Sequenced by immunoSEQ multiplex PCR; TCRdb stores in-frame clones only, minus some. V and J calls and clone size are copied from that table; D and trimming were computed from the DNA. The sample lists approximately 77,000 clones; 75% to 90% were seen once. Trimming removed 7 bases from V and 3 bases from J, with 14 bases in between. The CDR3 sequence is 14 residues long. In germline, CDR1 is MNHEY, CDR2 SVGAGI. This clonotype was sampled from a woman between 65 and 79 years old with acute or convalescent COVID-19. Specimen: peripheral blood. V and J are TRBV6-5 and TRBJ2-3, with a weak D call TRBD1 (6 bases). CDR3 DNA: TGTGCCAGCACCAAGCAGGGGTGGACAGATACGCAGTATTTT. Its protein product is CASTKQGWTDTQYF.